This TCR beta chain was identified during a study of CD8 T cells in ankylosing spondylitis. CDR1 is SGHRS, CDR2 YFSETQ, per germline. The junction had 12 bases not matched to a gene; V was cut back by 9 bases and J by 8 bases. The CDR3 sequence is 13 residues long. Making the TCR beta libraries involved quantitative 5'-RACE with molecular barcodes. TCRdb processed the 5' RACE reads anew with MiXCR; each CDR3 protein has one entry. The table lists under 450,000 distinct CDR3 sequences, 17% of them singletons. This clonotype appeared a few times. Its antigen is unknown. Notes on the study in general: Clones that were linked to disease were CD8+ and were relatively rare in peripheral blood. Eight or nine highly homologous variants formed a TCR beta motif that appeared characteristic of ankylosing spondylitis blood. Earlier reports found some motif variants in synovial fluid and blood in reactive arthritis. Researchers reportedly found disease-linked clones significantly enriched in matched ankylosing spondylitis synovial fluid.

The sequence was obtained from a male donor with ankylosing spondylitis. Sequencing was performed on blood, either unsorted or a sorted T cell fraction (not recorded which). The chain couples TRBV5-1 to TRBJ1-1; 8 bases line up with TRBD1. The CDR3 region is CATSKQGEGEAFF. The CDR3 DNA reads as TGCGCCACCTCAAAACAGGGGGAGGGGGAAGCTTTCTTT.